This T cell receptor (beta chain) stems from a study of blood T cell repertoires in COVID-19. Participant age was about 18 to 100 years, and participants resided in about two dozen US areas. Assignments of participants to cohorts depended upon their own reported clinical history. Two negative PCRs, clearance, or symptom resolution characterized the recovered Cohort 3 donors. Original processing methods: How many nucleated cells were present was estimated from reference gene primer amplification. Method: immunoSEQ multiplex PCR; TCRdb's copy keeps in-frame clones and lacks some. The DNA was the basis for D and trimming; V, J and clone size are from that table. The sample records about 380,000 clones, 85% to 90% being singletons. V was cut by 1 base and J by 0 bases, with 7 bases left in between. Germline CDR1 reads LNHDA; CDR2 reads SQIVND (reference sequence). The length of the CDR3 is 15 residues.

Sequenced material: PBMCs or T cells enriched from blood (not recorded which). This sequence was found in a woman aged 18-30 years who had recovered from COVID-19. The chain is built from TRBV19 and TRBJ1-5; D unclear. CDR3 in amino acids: CASSIGFYSNQPQHF. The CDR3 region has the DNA TGTGCCAGTAGTATAGGCTTCTATAGCAATCAGCCCCAGCATTTT.